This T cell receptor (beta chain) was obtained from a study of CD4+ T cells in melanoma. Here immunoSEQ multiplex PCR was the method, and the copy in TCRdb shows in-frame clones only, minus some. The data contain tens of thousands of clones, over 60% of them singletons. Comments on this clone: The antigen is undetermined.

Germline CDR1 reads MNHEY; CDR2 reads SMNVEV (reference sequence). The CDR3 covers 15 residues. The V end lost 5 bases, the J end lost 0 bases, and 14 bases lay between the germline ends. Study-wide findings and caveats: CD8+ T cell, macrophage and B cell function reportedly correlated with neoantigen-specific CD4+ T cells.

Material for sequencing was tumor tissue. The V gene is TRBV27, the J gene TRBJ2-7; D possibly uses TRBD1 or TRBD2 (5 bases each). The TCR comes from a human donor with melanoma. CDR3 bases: TGTGCCAGCAGTGCCGTGTCAGGGAGCTCCTACGAGCAGTACTTC. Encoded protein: CASSAVSGSSYEQYF.